This entry lists 7 T cell receptor beta chains sequenced from one sample in a study of control samples from healthy donors and cancer patients (dated by TCRdb to the early 2020s). Libraries were prepared through the immunoSEQ multiplex PCR assay. TCRdb carries this immuneACCESS record with in-frame sequences only. Its versions omit some clonotypes, under half of them owing to an unresolved V gene in the studies checked, with the rest unexplained. For this sample there are about 410,000 clones; 90% appear just once. The top ten hold 5% to 7% of the sample. The sequencing sample was made of PBMCs. The receptors originated from a man between 35 and 55 years old with head and neck cancer.

The V and J genes are TRBV11-3 and TRBJ2-1; perhaps TRBD2 as D (7 bases). V gave up 6 bases and J gave up 14 bases, with 20 bases separating them. Germline V gene data show CDR1 as SGHNT and CDR2 as YENEEA. The CDR3 has 13 residues. The CDR3 DNA sequence: TGTGCCAGCAGTTTAAGGGGGGGGGACCATAAGTTCTTC. Amino acids: CASSLRGGDHKFF.

The rearrangement joins TRBV30 to TRBJ1-4, with D possibly matching TRBD1 (5 bases). CDR1 GTSNPN and CDR2 SVGIG come from the germline V gene (reference sequence). This CDR3 region has 15 residues. V lost 2 bases and J lost 2, with 12 bases in between. CDR3 amino acids: CAWSLGVGTNEKLFF. The CDR3 nucleotides read TGTGCCTGGAGTCTAGGGGTCGGGACTAATGAAAAACTGTTTTTT. The complete variable domain, with remaining parts taken from reference TRBV30 and TRBJ1-4, reads SQTIHQWPATLVQPVGSPLSLECTVEGTSNPNLYWYRQAAGRGLQLLFYSVGIGQISSEVPQNLSASRPQDRQFILSSKKLLLSDSGFYLCAWSLGVGTNEKLFFGSGTQLSVL.

The chain uses TRBV7-6 and TRBJ1-3; 12 positions match TRBD1. Germline V gene sequence: CDR1 SGHVS, CDR2 FNYEAQ. Trimming took 5 bases from V and 0 from J; bases not matched to a gene: 11. This CDR3 comprises 19 residues. The CDR3: CASSAGQGASPDSGNTIYF. DNA for the CDR3: TGTGCCAGCAGCGCGGGACAGGGGGCGAGTCCGGACTCTGGAAACACCATATATTTT. The whole variable domain, remainder taken from reference TRBV7-6 and TRBJ1-3, is GAGVSQSPRYKVTKRGQDVALRCDPISGHVSLYWYRQALGQGPEFLTYFNYEAQQDKSGLPNDRFSAERPEGSISTLTIQRTEQRDSAMYRCASSAGQGASPDSGNTIYFGEGSWLTVV.

The chain employs TRBV29-1 and TRBJ2-2; TRBD1 is a possible D gene (6 bases). The germline V and J ends were trimmed by 7 bases and 2 bases, with 11 bases remaining between them. The CDR3 runs to 13 residues. Germline V CDR1 and CDR2: SQVTM, ANQGSEA. The CDR3 sequence is CSAPDRNTGELFF. CDR3 DNA sequence: TGCAGCGCCCCGGACAGAAACACCGGGGAGCTGTTTTTT.

This clone was seen a single time. The V call is TRBV5-1, the J call TRBJ2-2; unclear D gene. This CDR3 region has 13 residues. The germline V gene has CDR1 SGHRS and CDR2 YFSETQ. Trimming cost V 0 bases and J 4 bases, with 4 bases left between them. CDR3 DNA sequence: TGCGCCAGCAGCTTGGGGTTCACCGGGGAGCTGTTTTTT. This codes for CASSLGFTGELFF.

The V and J genes are TRBV6-6 and TRBJ2-3; TRBD2 matches 15 bases. Unmatched junction bases numbered 14, after V lost 5 bases and J lost 2 bases. The germline V gene has CDR1 MNHNY and CDR2 SVGAGI (reference sequence). This CDR3 is built from 20 residues. The DNA for the CDR3 is TGTGCCAGCAGTCTAAGGACTAGCGGGAGGGCCCTTCTGCTCACAGATACGCAGTATTTT. Translated, it gives CASSLRTSGRALLLTDTQYF.

This clone was seen just once. This rearrangement joins TRBV4-2 to TRBJ2-5; D is unclear. Germline V gene lookup returns CDR1 LGHNA and CDR2 YNFKEQ. The CDR3 is 11 residues long. V shed 8 bases and J shed 13 bases, with 17 bases lying between them. The chain's CDR3 is CASGSQRKGYF. Here the CDR3 DNA reads TGTGCCAGCGGGTCTCAAAGGAAGGGGTACTTC.